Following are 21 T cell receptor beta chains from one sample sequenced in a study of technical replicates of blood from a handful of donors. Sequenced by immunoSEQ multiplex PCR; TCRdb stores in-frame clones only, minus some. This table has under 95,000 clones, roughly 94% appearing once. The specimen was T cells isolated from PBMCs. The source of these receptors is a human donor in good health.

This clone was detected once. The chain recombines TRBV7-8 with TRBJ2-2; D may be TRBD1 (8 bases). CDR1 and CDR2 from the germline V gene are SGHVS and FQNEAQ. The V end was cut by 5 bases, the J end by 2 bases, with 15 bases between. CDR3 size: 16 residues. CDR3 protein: CASSLQGGGNTGELFF. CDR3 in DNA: TGTGCCAGCAGCCTACAGGGGGGGGGTAACACCGGGGAGCTGTTTTTT.

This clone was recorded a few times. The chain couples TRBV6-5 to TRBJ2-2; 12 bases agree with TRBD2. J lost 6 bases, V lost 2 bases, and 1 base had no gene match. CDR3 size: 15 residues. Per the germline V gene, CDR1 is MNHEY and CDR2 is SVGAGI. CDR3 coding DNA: TGTGCCAGCAGTTACCTAGCGGGGGGGCCCGGGGAGCTGTTTTTT. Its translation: CASSYLAGGPGELFF.

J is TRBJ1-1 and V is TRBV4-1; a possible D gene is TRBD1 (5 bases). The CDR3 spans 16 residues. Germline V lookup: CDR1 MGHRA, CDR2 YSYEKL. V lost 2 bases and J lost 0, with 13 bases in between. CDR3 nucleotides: TGCGCCAGCAGCCAAACCGGGGGGGTAATGAACACTGAAGCTTTCTTT. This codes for CASSQTGGVMNTEAFF.

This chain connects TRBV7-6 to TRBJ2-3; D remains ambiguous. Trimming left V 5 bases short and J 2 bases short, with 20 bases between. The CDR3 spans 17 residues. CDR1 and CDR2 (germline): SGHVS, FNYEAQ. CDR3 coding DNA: TGTGCCAGCAGCGAGAGACCGACAAACGTGGTCACAGATACGCAGTATTTT. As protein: CASSERPTNVVTDTQYF.

The CDR3 loop is CASSLVGSSYEQYF. The CDR3 DNA follows: TGTGCCAGCAGCTTAGTGGGGAGCTCCTACGAGCAGTACTTC. The V call is TRBV11-2, the J call TRBJ2-7; possible D gene TRBD2, 5 bases. The germline V gene has CDR1 SGHAT and CDR2 FQNNGV. The length of the CDR3 is 14 residues. The germline V and J ends were trimmed by 1 base and 0 bases, with 7 bases remaining between them. Drawing the rest from reference TRBV11-2 and TRBJ2-7, the complete variable domain is EAGVAQSPRYKIIEKRQSVAFWCNPISGHATLYWYQQILGQGPKLLIQFQNNGVVDDSQLPKDRFSAERLKGVDSTLKIQPAKLEDSAVYLCASSLVGSSYEQYFGPGTRLTVT.

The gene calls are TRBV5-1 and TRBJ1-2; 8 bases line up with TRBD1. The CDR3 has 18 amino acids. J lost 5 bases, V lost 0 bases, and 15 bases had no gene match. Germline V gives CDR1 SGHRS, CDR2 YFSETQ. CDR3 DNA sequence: TGCGCCAGCAGCTTGGGACAGGGGACGCCAGGATTCAAGTATGGCTACACCTTC. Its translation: CASSLGQGTPGFKYGYTF.

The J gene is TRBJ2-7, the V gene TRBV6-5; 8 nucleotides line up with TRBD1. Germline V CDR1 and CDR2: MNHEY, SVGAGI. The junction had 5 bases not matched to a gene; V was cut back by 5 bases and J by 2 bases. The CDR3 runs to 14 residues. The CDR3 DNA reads TGTGCCAGCAGTGGGGTGACAGGGGCCTACGAGCAGTACTTC. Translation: CASSGVTGAYEQYF.

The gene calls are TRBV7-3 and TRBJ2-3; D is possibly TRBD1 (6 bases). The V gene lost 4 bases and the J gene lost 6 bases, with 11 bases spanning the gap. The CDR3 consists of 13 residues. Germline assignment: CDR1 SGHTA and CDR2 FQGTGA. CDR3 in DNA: TGTGCCAGCAGCTCACAGGGAAGGGATACGCAGTATTTT. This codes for CASSSQGRDTQYF.

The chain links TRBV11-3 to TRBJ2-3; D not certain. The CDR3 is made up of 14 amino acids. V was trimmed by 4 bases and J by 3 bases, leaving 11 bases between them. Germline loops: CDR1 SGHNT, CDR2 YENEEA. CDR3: CASSSMSPTDTQYF. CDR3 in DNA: TGTGCCAGCAGCTCTATGAGCCCTACAGATACGCAGTATTTT.

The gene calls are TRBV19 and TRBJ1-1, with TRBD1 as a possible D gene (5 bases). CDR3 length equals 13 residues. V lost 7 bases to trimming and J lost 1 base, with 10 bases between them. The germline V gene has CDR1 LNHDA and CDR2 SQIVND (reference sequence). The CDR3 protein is CASIPGQNTEAFF. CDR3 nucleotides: TGTGCCAGTATACCAGGGCAGAACACTGAAGCTTTCTTT. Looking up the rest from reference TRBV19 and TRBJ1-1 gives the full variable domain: DGGITQSPKYLFRKEGQNVTLSCEQNLNHDAMYWYRQDPGQGLRLIYYSQIVNDFQKGDIAEGYSVSREKKESFPLTVTSAQKNPTAFYLCASIPGQNTEAFFGQGTRLTVV.

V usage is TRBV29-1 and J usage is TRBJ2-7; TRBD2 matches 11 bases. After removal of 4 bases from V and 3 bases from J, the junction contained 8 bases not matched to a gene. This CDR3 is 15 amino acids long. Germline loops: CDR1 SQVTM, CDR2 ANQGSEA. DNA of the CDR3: TGCAGCGTTGGGGGGATGACTAGCGGGAACTACGAGCAGTACTTC. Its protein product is CSVGGMTSGNYEQYF.

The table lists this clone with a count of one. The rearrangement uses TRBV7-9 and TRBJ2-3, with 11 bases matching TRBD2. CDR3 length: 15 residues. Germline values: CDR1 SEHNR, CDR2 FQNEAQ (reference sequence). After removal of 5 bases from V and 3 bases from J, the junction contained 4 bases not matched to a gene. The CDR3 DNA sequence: TGTGCCAGCAGCAGGGGACTAGCGGAGACAGATACGCAGTATTTT. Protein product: CASSRGLAETDTQYF.

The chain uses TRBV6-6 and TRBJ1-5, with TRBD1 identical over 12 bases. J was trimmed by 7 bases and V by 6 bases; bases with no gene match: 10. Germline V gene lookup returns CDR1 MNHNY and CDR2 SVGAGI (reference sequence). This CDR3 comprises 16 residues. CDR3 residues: CASSTGTGGTRQPQHF. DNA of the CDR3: TGTGCCAGCAGCACCGGGACAGGGGGCACGAGGCAGCCCCAGCATTTT.

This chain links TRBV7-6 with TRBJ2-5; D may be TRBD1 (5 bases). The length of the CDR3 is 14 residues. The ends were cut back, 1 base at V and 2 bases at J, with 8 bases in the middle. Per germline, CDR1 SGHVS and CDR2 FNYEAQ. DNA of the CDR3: TGTGCCAGCAGCTTAGGGGCAGGGCAAGAGACCCAGTACTTC. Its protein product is CASSLGAGQETQYF.

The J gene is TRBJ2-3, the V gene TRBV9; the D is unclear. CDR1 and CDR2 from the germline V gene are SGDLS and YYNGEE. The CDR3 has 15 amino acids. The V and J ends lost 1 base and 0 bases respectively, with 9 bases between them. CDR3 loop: CASSVTQASTDTQYF. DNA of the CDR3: TGTGCCAGCAGCGTAACCCAGGCTAGCACAGATACGCAGTATTTT.

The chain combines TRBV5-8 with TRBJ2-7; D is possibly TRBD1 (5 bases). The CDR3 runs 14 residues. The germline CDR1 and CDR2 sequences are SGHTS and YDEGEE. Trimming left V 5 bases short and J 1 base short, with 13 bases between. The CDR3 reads CASSFRRQSYEQYF. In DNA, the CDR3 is TGTGCCAGCAGTTTCCGGAGACAGTCCTACGAGCAGTACTTC.

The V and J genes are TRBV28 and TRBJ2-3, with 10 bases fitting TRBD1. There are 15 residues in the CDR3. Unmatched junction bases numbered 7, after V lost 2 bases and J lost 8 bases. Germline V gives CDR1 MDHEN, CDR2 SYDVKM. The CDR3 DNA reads TGTGCCAGCAGTTTAGGTTTTCGACAGGGGGCTACGCAGTATTTT. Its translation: CASSLGFRQGATQYF.

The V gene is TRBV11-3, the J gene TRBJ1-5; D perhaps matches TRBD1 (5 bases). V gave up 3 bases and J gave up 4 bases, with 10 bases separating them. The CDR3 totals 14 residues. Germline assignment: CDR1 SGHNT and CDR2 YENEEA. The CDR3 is CASSLRGGNQPQHF. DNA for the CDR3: TGTGCCAGCAGCTTGCGGGGGGGTAATCAGCCCCAGCATTTT.

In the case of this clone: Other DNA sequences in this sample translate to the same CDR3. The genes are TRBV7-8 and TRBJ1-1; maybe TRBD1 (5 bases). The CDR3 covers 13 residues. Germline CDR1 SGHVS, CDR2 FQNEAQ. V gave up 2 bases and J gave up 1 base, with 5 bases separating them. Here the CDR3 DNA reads TGTGCCAGCAGCTTAAGGGGGAACACTGAAGCTTTCTTT. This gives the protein CASSLRGNTEAFF.

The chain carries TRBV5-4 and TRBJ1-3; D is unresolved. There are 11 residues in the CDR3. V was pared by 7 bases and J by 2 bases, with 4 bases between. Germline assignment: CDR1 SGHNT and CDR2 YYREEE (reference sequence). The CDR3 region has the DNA TGTGCCAGCCGGGCTGGAAACACCATATATTTT. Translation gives CASRAGNTIYF. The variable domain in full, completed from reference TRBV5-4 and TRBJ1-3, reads ETGVTQSPTHLIKTRGQQVTLRCSSQSGHNTVSWYQQALGQGPQFIFQYYREEENGRGNFPPRFSGLQFPNYSSELNVNALELDDSALYLCASRAGNTIYFGEGSWLTVV.

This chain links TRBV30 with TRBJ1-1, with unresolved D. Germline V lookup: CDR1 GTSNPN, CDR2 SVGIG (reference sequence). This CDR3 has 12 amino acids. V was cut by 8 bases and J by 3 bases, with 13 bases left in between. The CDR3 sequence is CARGPPYTEAFF. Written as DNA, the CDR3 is TGTGCCCGCGGGCCCCCCTACACTGAAGCTTTCTTT.